These 7 T cell receptor beta chains share one sample of origin, sequenced in a study of T cell repertoires in cytomegalovirus infection. TCRdb reanalysed the reads using MiXCR and keeps one entry per CDR3 protein. The profile covers roughly 230,000 distinct CDR3 sequences, with 5% to 8.5% appearing a single time and around 6% taken by the ten largest. Sequenced material: PBMCs. The receptors shown here come from a human donor in good health (CMV status not recorded). Some clones in this sample may be carry-over from other donors' samples.

The chain uses TRBV4-3 and TRBJ2-2, with D maybe TRBD2 (6 bases). Germline values: CDR1 LGHNA, CDR2 YSLEER. Trimming took 4 bases from V and 0 from J, leaving 12 bases between them. The CDR3 is 16 amino acids. The CDR3 DNA follows: TGCGCCAGCAGCCGGGTGGGCGGGGCGAACACCGGGGAGCTGTTTTTT. Its protein is CASSRVGGANTGELFF.

This clonotype has at least ten counts. The chain is built from TRBV6-5 and TRBJ1-5; TRBD1 might be the D (6 bases). This CDR3 is built from 14 residues. The V end lost 6 bases, the J end lost 3 bases, and 12 bases lay between the germline ends. Germline loops: CDR1 MNHEY, CDR2 SVGAGI. Here the CDR3 reads CASSEGGHNQPQHF. The DNA for the CDR3 is TGTGCCAGCAGCGAGGGGGGGCACAATCAGCCCCAGCATTTT.

The genes are TRBV20-1 and TRBJ2-3; 9 bases line up with TRBD2. The CDR3 loop spans 15 amino acids. The germline V gene encodes CDR1 DFQATT and CDR2 SNEGSKA (reference sequence). V dropped 1 base and J dropped 3; count of bases not matched to a gene: 5. The CDR3 region is CSARAGGGGTDTQYF. In DNA, the CDR3 is TGCAGTGCTAGAGCCGGCGGGGGGGGTACAGATACGCAGTATTTT.

In its sample, this clonotype was seen many times. The V call is TRBV6-5, the J call TRBJ2-5, with a weak D call TRBD1 (5 bases). The V gene lost 2 bases and the J gene lost 4 bases, with 11 bases spanning the gap. This CDR3 spans 14 amino acids. The germline gives CDR1 MNHEY, CDR2 SVGAGI. CDR3 in amino acids: CASSYQGGAETQYF. The CDR3 coding sequence is TGTGCCAGCAGTTACCAGGGCGGAGCAGAGACCCAGTACTTC.

This clonotype was seen repeatedly, ten times or more. The V and J genes are TRBV7-2 and TRBJ1-2; D gene uncertain. CDR3 length equals 15 residues. The V and J ends lost 10 bases and 2 bases respectively, with 20 bases between them. Germline V gene sequence: CDR1 SGHTA, CDR2 FQGNSA. The CDR3 reads CATPHLTGANYGYTF. CDR3 bases: TGTGCCACACCTCACCTAACGGGCGCAAACTATGGCTACACCTTC.

This clonotype was recorded at least ten times. This CDR3 is CSARAGTGGFTEAFF. CDR3 in DNA: TGCAGTGCTAGAGCCGGGACAGGGGGTTTTACTGAAGCTTTCTTT. V and J are TRBV20-1 and TRBJ1-1; 11 nucleotides match TRBD1. From germline, CDR1 is DFQATT and CDR2 SNEGSKA (reference sequence). V was pared by 1 base and J by 5 bases, with 6 bases of the junction left unmatched. The CDR3 sequence is 15 residues long.

This clonotype showed up many times. The chain recombines TRBV6-2 or TRBV6-3 with TRBJ1-2; D uncertain. V lost 5 bases, J lost 6 bases, and 22 bases lay in between. CDR1 and CDR2 from the germline V gene are MNHEY and SVGEGT. The CDR3 contains 16 residues. DNA for the CDR3: TGTGCCAGCAGTCCTAGCCTTGGAGGACGGGTCGATGGCTACACCTTC. It codes for CASSPSLGGRVDGYTF.